The 18 T cell receptor beta chains listed next were all sequenced from one sample in a study of T cell responses to AZD1222 COVID-19 vaccine. Produced via immunoSEQ multiplex PCR; TCRdb's table is partial and in-frame only. Altogether more than 150,000 clones are present, just over 90% being singletons, with the ten largest covering over 0.75%. This material consisted of peripheral blood, taken on day 0 of AZD1222 vaccination. The receptors were gathered from an adult in good health.

V usage is TRBV6-5 and J usage is TRBJ1-2, with a tentative D call TRBD1 (6 bases). This CDR3 has 12 residues. In germline, CDR1 is MNHEY, CDR2 SVGAGI. V lost 5 bases and J 5 bases, leaving 9 bases between the germline ends. CDR3 coding DNA: TGTGCCAGCAGTCGACAGGAATATGGCTACACCTTC. Its protein is CASSRQEYGYTF.

This clone was counted once. V is TRBV6-1 and J is TRBJ1-6; D might be TRBD1 (5 bases). Germline V CDR1 and CDR2: MNHNS, SASEGT. V was cut by 2 bases and J by 7 bases, with 12 bases left in between. The CDR3 spans 15 residues. The CDR3 bases are TGTGCCAGCAGTGAATTCCCAGGGTCAAATTCACCCCTCCACTTT. Translation: CASSEFPGSNSPLHF.

The CDR3 loop reads CASSTLNSPLHF. CDR3 in DNA: TGTGCCAGTAGTACCCTAAATTCACCCCTCCACTTT. The genes are TRBV19 and TRBJ1-6; no reliable D call. V was shortened by 4 bases and J by 7 bases, with 5 bases between the two germline ends. The CDR3 runs to 12 residues. The V gene's germline CDR1 is LNHDA and CDR2 SQIVND (reference sequence).

The chain employs TRBV6-2 or TRBV6-3 and TRBJ2-7; the D gene is possibly TRBD1 (6 bases). CDR1 is MNHEY and CDR2 is SVGEGT in the germline V gene. The CDR3 spans 13 residues. V lost 6 bases and J 5 bases, leaving 14 bases between the germline ends. CDR3 nucleotide sequence: TGTGCCAGCAGCAACAGGGTTTCGGACGAGCAGTACTTC. It codes for CASSNRVSDEQYF.

V is TRBV7-2 and J is TRBJ2-7; D may match TRBD1 or TRBD2 (5 bases each). This CDR3 comprises 17 residues. V was pared by 5 bases and J by 2 bases, with 22 bases between. Germline V gene data show CDR1 as SGHTA and CDR2 as FQGNSA. The DNA for the CDR3 is TGTGCCAGCAGCCCCCTAGGCGTTTCGGGGACCCCCTACGAGCAGTACTTC. It specifies CASSPLGVSGTPYEQYF.

The genes are TRBV2 and TRBJ2-2; no firm D call. The CDR3 runs to 13 residues. The V and J ends lost 11 bases and 2 bases respectively, with 12 bases between them. Germline V gives CDR1 SNHLY, CDR2 FYNNEI. CDR3 DNA sequence: TGTGCCGGCACCGTTATTAACACCGGGGAGCTGTTTTTT. It specifies CAGTVINTGELFF.

This rearrangement joins TRBV7-8 to TRBJ1-2, with 12 positions matching TRBD1. The junction had 7 bases not matched to a gene; V was cut back by 0 bases and J by 8 bases. The germline CDR1 and CDR2 sequences are SGHVS and FQNEAQ. The CDR3 has 16 amino acids. The DNA for the CDR3 is TGTGCCAGCAGCTTAGCCGGGACAGGGGGCGCTCGAGGCTACACCTTC. Encoded protein: CASSLAGTGGARGYTF.

The chain couples TRBV27 to TRBJ2-3; maybe TRBD2 (6 bases). V dropped 5 bases and J dropped 3 bases, with 12 bases sitting between them. CDR1 is MNHEY, CDR2 SMNVEV, per germline (reference sequence). This CDR3 is built from 14 residues. The CDR3 protein is CASSPPGLTDTQYF. The CDR3 nucleotides are TGTGCCAGCAGTCCACCGGGACTGACAGATACGCAGTATTTT.

J is TRBJ1-2 and V is TRBV6-5, with 9 bases aligning to TRBD1. The CDR3 is 15 amino acids. The germline V gene has CDR1 MNHEY and CDR2 SVGAGI. V shed 5 bases and J 2 bases; nucleotides not matched to a gene: 6. The chain's CDR3 is CASSKYRGPNYGYTF. The CDR3, as DNA: TGTGCCAGCAGTAAATACAGGGGGCCGAACTATGGCTACACCTTC.

In the case of this clone: The conserved final phenylalanine or tryptophan is absent from the CDR3, which likely points to a read error. Because the CDR3's place on the DNA is in doubt, the DNA is left out and the CDR3 is given as listed by TCRdb. This CDR3 is CTSSQDGREERI. The rearrangement uses TRBV1 and TRBJ2-7; the table's D call, TRBD2, was not checked against the DNA. TRBV1 is recorded as a pseudogene. The CDR3 region is 12 residues in length, termini included.

The V call is TRBV28, the J call TRBJ2-7; D possibly corresponds to TRBD1 (6 bases). The germline V gene encodes CDR1 MDHEN and CDR2 SYDVKM. The CDR3 extends over 15 amino acids. V was shortened by 3 bases and J by 3 bases, with 15 bases between the two germline ends. This chain's CDR3 is CASSFRGPNVYEQYF. The CDR3 DNA reads as TGTGCCAGCAGTTTCAGGGGTCCTAATGTCTACGAGCAGTACTTC.

The chain is built from TRBV19 and TRBJ1-6, with 8 nucleotides matching TRBD1. This CDR3 region has 15 residues. Germline loops: CDR1 LNHDA, CDR2 SQIVND (reference sequence). V shed 9 bases and J 7 bases; nucleotides not matched to a gene: 11. This chain's CDR3 is CASTDQGARNSPLHF. DNA of the CDR3: TGTGCCAGCACCGACCAGGGGGCGCGCAATTCACCCCTCCACTTT.

V and J are TRBV27 and TRBJ2-5; D gene ambiguous. This CDR3 has 10 residues. Trimming took 8 bases from V and 2 from J, leaving 3 bases between them. Germline-derived CDR1 and CDR2 are MNHEY and SMNVEV (reference sequence). The CDR3 here is CASGQETQYF. CDR3 sequence (DNA): TGTGCCAGCGGACAAGAGACCCAGTACTTC.

This chain links TRBV28 with TRBJ2-1, with D possibly TRBD2 on 6 matching bases. The CDR3 loop spans 15 amino acids. Per germline, CDR1 MDHEN and CDR2 SYDVKM. V lost 4 bases and J lost 0, with 10 bases in between. The DNA for the CDR3 is TGTGCCAGCAGTTCTGCGGGGAGCTCCTACAATGAGCAGTTCTTC. Protein sequence: CASSSAGSSYNEQFF.

This chain uses TRBV7-9 with TRBJ2-7; 7 bases are shared with TRBD1. This CDR3 region has 16 residues. V lost 5 bases and J lost 3; bases outside the gene matches: 13. Per germline, CDR1 SEHNR and CDR2 FQNEAQ (reference sequence). CDR3 sequence: CASSIKQDRSRYEQYF. CDR3 DNA sequence: TGTGCCAGCAGCATCAAACAGGACAGGAGCCGCTACGAGCAGTACTTC. The entire variable domain, with the rest obtained from reference TRBV7-9 and TRBJ2-7, is as follows: DTGVSQNPRHKITKRGQNVTFRCDPISEHNRLYWYRQTLGQGPEFLTYFQNEAQLEKSRLLSDRFSAERPKGSFSTLEIQRTEQGDSAMYLCASSIKQDRSRYEQYFGPGTRLTVT.

The V call is TRBV6-2 or TRBV6-3, the J call TRBJ1-1; 9 bases match TRBD1. The CDR3 runs to 15 residues. With 0 bases clipped from V and 4 bases from J, the junction kept 3 bases outside the gene matches. Germline CDR1 is MNHEY and CDR2 is SVGEGT. The CDR3 sequence is CASSYSVTGGTEAFF. The CDR3 DNA reads as TGTGCCAGCAGTTACTCTGTGACAGGGGGCACTGAAGCTTTCTTT.

The chain uses TRBV11-2 and TRBJ2-7, with 9 bases fitting TRBD2. The CDR3 sequence is 15 residues long. Germline-derived CDR1 and CDR2 are SGHAT and FQNNGV. J gave up 6 bases and V 5 bases, and 11 bases lay outside the gene matches. The CDR3 protein is CASSLPGTSLPEQYF. DNA for the CDR3: TGTGCCAGCAGCCTTCCCGGGACTAGCCTTCCCGAGCAGTACTTC.

This sequence joins TRBV13 and TRBJ1-3; D possibly corresponds to TRBD1 (5 bases). The CDR3 is 12 residues long. Germline V gives CDR1 PRHDT, CDR2 FYEKMQ (reference sequence). The ends were cut back, 7 bases at V and 4 bases at J, with 8 bases in the middle. CDR3 protein: CASNYRGNTIYF. The CDR3 coding sequence is TGTGCCAGCAACTACAGGGGAAACACCATATATTTT.